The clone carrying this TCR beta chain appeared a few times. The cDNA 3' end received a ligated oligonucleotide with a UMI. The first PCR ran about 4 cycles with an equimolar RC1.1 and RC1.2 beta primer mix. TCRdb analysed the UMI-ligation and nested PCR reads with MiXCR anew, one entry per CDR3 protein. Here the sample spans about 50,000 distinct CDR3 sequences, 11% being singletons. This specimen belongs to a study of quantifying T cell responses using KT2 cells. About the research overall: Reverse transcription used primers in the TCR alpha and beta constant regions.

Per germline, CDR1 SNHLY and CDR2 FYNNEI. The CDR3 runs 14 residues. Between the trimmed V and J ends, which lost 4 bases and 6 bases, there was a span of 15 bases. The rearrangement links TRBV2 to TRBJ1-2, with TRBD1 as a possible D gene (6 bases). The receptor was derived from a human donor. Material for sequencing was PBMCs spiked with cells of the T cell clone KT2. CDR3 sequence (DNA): TGTGCCAGCAGTGTTGGTGGGGGCTCGGATGGCTACACCTTC. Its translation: CASSVGGGSDGYTF. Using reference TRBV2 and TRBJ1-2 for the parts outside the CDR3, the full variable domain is EPEVTQTPSHQVTQMGQEVILRCVPISNHLYFYWYRQILGQKVEFLVSFYNNEISEKSEIFDDQFSVERPDGSNFTLKIRSTKLEDSAMYFCASSVGGGSDGYTFGSGTRLTVV.